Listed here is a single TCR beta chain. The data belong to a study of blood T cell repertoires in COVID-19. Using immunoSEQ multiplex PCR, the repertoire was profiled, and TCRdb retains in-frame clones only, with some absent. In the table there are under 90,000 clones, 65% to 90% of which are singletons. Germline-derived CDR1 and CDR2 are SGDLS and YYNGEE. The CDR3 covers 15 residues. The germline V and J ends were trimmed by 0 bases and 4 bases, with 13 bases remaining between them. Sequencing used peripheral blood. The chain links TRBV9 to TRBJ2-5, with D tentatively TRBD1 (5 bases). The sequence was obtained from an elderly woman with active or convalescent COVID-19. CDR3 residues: CASSVGQWVGETQYF. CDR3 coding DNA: TGTGCCAGCAGCGTAGGACAGTGGGTAGGAGAGACCCAGTACTTC. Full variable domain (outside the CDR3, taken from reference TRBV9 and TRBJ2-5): DSGVTQTPKHLITATGQRVTLRCSPRSGDLSVYWYQQSLDQGLQFLIQYYNGEERAKGNILERFSAQQFPDLHSELNLSSLELGDSALYFCASSVGQWVGETQYFGPGTRLLVL.